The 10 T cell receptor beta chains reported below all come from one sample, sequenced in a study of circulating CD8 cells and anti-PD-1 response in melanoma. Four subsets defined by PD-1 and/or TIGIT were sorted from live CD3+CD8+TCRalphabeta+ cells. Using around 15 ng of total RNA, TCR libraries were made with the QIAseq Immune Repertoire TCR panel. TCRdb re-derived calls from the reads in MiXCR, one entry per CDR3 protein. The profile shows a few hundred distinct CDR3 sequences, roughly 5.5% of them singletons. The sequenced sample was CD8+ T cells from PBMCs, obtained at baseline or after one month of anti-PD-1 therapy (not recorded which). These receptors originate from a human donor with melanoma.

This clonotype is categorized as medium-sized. The CDR3 reads CATSGREGAYSYNEQFF. DNA for the CDR3: TGTGCCACCAGTGGCCGAGAAGGGGCCTACTCCTACAATGAGCAGTTCTTC. V is TRBV24-1 and J is TRBJ2-1, with D maybe TRBD1 (5 bases). V was pared by 5 bases and J by 0 bases, with 16 bases between. The CDR3 has 17 residues. In germline, CDR1 is KGHDR, CDR2 SFDVKD.

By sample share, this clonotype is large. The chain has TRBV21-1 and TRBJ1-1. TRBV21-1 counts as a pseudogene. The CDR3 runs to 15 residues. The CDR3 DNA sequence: TGTGCCAGCAGCAATCTACAACCGATGAACACTGAAGCTTTCTTT. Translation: CASSNLQPMNTEAFF.

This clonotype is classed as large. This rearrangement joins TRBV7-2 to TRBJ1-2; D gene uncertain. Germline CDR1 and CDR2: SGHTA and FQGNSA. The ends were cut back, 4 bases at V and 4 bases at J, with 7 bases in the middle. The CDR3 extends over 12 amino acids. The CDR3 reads CASSSGLYGYTF. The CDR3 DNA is TGTGCCAGCAGCTCCGGACTCTATGGCTACACCTTC.

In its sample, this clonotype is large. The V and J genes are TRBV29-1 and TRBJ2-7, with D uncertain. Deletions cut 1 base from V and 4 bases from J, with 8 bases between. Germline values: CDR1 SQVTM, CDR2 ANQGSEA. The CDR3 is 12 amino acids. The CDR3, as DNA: TGCAGCGTTGAAGTCCAAGATTACGAGCAGTACTTC. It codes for CSVEVQDYEQYF.

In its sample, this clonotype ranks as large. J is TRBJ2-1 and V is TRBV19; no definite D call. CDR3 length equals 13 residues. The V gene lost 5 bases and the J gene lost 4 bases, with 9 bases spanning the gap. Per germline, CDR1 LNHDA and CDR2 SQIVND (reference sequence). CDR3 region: CASSPGSYNEQFF. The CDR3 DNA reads TGTGCCAGTAGTCCAGGCTCTTACAATGAGCAGTTCTTC.

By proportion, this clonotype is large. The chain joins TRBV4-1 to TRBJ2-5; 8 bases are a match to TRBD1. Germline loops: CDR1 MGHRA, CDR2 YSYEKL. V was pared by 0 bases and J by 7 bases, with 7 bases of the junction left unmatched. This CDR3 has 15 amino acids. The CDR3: CASSQETGALGTQYF. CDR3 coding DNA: TGCGCCAGCAGCCAAGAGACAGGGGCCTTAGGGACCCAGTACTTC.

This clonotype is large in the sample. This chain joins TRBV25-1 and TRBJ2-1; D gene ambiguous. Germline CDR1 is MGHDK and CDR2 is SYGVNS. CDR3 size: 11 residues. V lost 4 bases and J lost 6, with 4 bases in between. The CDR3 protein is CASSASNEQFF. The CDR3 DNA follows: TGTGCCAGCAGTGCGAGCAATGAGCAGTTCTTC.

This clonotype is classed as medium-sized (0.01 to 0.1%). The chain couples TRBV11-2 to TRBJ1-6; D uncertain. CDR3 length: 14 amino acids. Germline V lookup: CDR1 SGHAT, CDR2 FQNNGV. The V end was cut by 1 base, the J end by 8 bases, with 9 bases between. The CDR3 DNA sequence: TGTGCCAGCAGCTTAGTATGGAGGGATTCACCCCTCCACTTT. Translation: CASSLVWRDSPLHF.

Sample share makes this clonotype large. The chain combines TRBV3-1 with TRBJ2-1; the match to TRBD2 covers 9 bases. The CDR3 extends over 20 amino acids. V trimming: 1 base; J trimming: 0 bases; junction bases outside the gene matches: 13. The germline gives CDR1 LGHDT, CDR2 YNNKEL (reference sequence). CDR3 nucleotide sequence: TGTGCCAGCAGCCAAGTCCCCCTCCTTAGCGGGGGTAACTCCTACAATGAGCAGTTCTTC. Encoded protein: CASSQVPLLSGGNSYNEQFF.

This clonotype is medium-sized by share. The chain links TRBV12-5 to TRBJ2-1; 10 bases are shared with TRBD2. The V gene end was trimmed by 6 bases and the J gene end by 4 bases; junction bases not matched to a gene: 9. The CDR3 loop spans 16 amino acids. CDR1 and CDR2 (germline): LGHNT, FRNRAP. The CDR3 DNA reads TGTGCTAGTGGGCCAGAGGGACTAGCGCGGTACAATGAGCAGTTCTTC. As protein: CASGPEGLARYNEQFF.